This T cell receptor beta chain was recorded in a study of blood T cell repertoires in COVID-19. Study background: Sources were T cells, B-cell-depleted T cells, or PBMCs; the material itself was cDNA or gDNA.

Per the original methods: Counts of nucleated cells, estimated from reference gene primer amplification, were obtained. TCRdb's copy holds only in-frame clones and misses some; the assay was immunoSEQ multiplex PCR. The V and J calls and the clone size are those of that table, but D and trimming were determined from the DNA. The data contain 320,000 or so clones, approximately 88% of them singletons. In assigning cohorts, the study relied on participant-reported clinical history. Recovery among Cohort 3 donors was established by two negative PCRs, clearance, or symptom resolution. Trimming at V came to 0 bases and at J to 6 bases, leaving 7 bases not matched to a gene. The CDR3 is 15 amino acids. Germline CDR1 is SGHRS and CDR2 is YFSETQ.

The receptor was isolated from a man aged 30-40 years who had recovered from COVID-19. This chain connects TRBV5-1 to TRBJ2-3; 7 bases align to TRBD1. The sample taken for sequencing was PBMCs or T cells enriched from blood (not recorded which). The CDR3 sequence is CASSLGQGVGDTQYF. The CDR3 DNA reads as TGCGCCAGCAGCTTGGGACAGGGAGTTGGGGATACGCAGTATTTT.